This TCR beta chain was retrieved from a study of OX40 agonist ivuxolimab in advanced cancers. Study-wide results and limits: With doses of 0.1 to 3.0 mg/kg, CD4+ and CD8+ blood T cells had undergone clonal expansion by week 6. Among T cells, CD8+ cells averaged more expanded clones than CD4+ cells.

CDR1 is MDHEN and CDR2 is SYDVKM in the germline V gene. J lost 0 bases, V lost 6 bases, and 12 bases had no gene match. The CDR3 runs to 19 residues. TCRdb keeps only in-frame clones here, not all; method: immunoSEQ multiplex PCR. The table includes roughly 70,000 clones, about 85% detected once. Remarks on this clone: The target antigen is unknown.

The chain carries TRBV28 and TRBJ2-6, with TRBD1 matching 9 bases. The TCR was taken from an adult with an advanced solid tumor such as melanoma, head and neck, liver or kidney cancer. The sample was CD4+ or CD8+ T cells sorted from blood, taken in a trial of the OX40 agonist ivuxolimab. DNA for the CDR3: TGTGCCAGCAGAGGGAGGGACAGGGTTGGAAACTCTGGGGCCAACGTCCTGACTTTC. As protein: CASRGRDRVGNSGANVLTF. The full variable domain, its missing parts supplied by reference TRBV28 and TRBJ2-6, is DVKVTQSSRYLVKRTGEKVFLECVQDMDHENMFWYRQDPGLGLRLIYFSYDVKMKEKGDIPEGYSVSREKKERFSLILESASTNQTSMYLCASRGRDRVGNSGANVLTFGAGSRLTVL.